The 8 T cell receptor beta chains below were found in one sample sequenced in a study of blood T cell repertoires in COVID-19. Libraries were prepared by immunoSEQ multiplex PCR; TCRdb keeps only in-frame clonotypes and omits some of them. In the table there are some 16,000 clones, around 88% of which are singletons. The sequenced sample was peripheral blood. The receptors shown here come from a human donor in a cohort sampled during active COVID-19.

The V and J genes are TRBV10-3 and TRBJ2-7, with 9 bases fitting TRBD1. CDR3 length: 16 amino acids. Germline trimming cut 6 bases from V and 1 base from J; bases unmatched to any gene: 10. Germline lookup yields CDR1 ENHRY and CDR2 SYGVKD. The CDR3 DNA reads TGTGCCATCAGCAAGGGAGGGGACAGGGCATCCTACGAGCAGTACTTC. This encodes CAISKGGDRASYEQYF.

The chain has TRBV4-1 and TRBJ1-1; D is uncertain. The germline CDR1 and CDR2 sequences are MGHRA and YSYEKL. CDR3 size: 12 residues. V was cut by 6 bases and J by 9 bases, with 14 bases left in between. This CDR3 reads CASSQPGRKAFF. The CDR3 DNA reads TGCGCCAGCAGTCAGCCCGGGAGAAAAGCTTTCTTT.

This clone was seen once. The chain is built from TRBV29-1 and TRBJ2-7, with 10 bases matching TRBD1. V was clipped by 5 bases and J by 4 bases; unmatched bases: 5. CDR3 size: 13 residues. Germline CDR1 and CDR2: SQVTM and ANQGSEA. The CDR3 DNA is TGCAGCGTTACGGACAGGGGGAGGTACGAGCAGTACTTC. Amino acid sequence: CSVTDRGRYEQYF.

CDR3 in amino acids: CASSPGRGPSYEQYF. As DNA, the CDR3 is TGTGCCAGCAGCCCCGGGCGGGGCCCCTCCTACGAGCAGTACTTC. The chain has TRBV5-6 and TRBJ2-7, with D possibly matching TRBD2 (6 bases). Germline V gene data show CDR1 as SGHDT and CDR2 as YYEEEE. CDR3 length: 15 residues. V lost 4 bases to trimming and J lost 0 bases, with 14 bases between them.

This clone was found a few times. The chain links TRBV27 to TRBJ1-5; 8 bases fit TRBD1. CDR1 and CDR2 (germline): MNHEY, SMNVEV (reference sequence). Losses at the gene ends were 6 bases for V and 7 bases for J; bases not matched to a gene: 2. The CDR3 spans 12 residues. The DNA of the CDR3 is TGTGCCAGCAGGACAGGGGACCAGCCCCAGCATTTT. Translation: CASRTGDQPQHF.

On this clone: Sequence at one end of the junction differs from germline and may be a read error. This chain joins TRBV7-9 and TRBJ2-3, with 9 nucleotides matching TRBD2. The CDR3 is 16 residues long. Germline assignment: CDR1 SEHNR and CDR2 FQNEAQ (reference sequence). The CDR3 sequence: CAGSRYSGLALDTQYF. In DNA form, the CDR3 reads TGTGCCGGCAGCCGATATTCGGGACTAGCTTTAGATACGCAGTATTTT. Together with reference TRBV7-9 and TRBJ2-3, the CDR3 gives the full variable domain: DTGVSQNPRHKITKRGQNVTFRCDPISEHNRLYWYRQTLGQGPEFLTYFQNEAQLEKSRLLSDRFSAERPKGSFSTLEIQRTEQGDSAMYLCAGSRYSGLALDTQYFGPGTRLTVL.

The chain joins TRBV7-2 to TRBJ2-3, with D perhaps TRBD2 (5 bases). This CDR3 comprises 14 residues. The ends were cut back, 5 bases at V and 3 bases at J, with 12 bases in the middle. Germline CDR1 reads SGHTA; CDR2 reads FQGNSA. DNA for the CDR3: TGTGCCAGCAGCCCGGGATGGGGTACAGATACGCAGTATTTT. Its translation is CASSPGWGTDTQYF.

The V and J genes are TRBV5-6 and TRBJ1-4, with D possibly matching TRBD1 (5 bases). V was cut by 0 bases and J by 6 bases, with 12 bases left in between. Per germline, CDR1 SGHDT and CDR2 YYEEEE. This CDR3 region has 15 residues. The CDR3 region is CASSLEGVGDEKLFF. The CDR3 DNA follows: TGTGCCAGCAGCTTGGAAGGGGTTGGGGATGAAAAACTGTTTTTT.